This is a list of T cell receptor beta chains from one sample in a study of memory CD4+ T cells and cytomegalovirus serostatus. The assay was immunoSEQ multiplex PCR, and TCRdb's table has in-frame clones only and misses some. Altogether approximately 46,000 clones are present, around 74% being singletons, with the ten largest covering 0.5% to 0.65%. Sample: memory CD4+ T cells from blood. The receptor source for this set is an adult in good health and CMV-seronegative. Each CDR3 is given with its conserved first and last residue. D genes are given only for firm matches. Not all rows give a size; the values are once, few, many and, for expanded clones, a class.

length: 13; D: NA; J: TRBJ1-2; V: TRBV5-1; size: NA; CDR3: CASSVGQTYGYTF; DNA: TGCGCCAGCAGCGTCGGACAGACCTATGGCTACACCTTC
length: 13; D: NA; J: TRBJ2-5; V: TRBV18; size: NA; CDR3: CASSPNMVETQYF; DNA: TGTGCCAGCTCACCGAACATGGTCGAGACCCAGTACTTC
length: 15; D: TRBD1; J: TRBJ1-4; V: TRBV2; size: NA; CDR3: CASSEGSGGREKLFF; DNA: TGTGCCAGCAGTGAAGGGTCAGGGGGCAGGGAAAAACTGTTTTTT
length: 14; D: TRBD2; J: TRBJ2-1; V: TRBV2; size: NA; CDR3: CASSVGTSGGPQFF; DNA: TGTGCCAGCAGTGTAGGGACTAGCGGGGGCCCGCAGTTCTTC
length: 16; D: TRBD2; J: TRBJ2-2; V: TRBV7-2; size: NA; CDR3: CASSSSGGTWTGELFF; DNA: TGTGCCAGCAGCTCTAGCGGGGGTACTTGGACCGGGGAGCTGTTTTTT
length: 14; D: NA; J: TRBJ1-6; V: TRBV9; size: medium-sized; CDR3: CASTDRMGNSPLHF; DNA: TGTGCCAGCACTGACAGGATGGGGAATTCACCCCTCCACTTT
length: 13; D: NA; J: TRBJ1-1; V: TRBV5-1; size: NA; CDR3: CASSPEWGSEAFF; DNA: TGCGCCAGCAGCCCCGAGTGGGGCTCTGAAGCTTTCTTT
length: 12; D: NA; J: TRBJ1-6; V: TRBV6-6; size: few; CDR3: CASTSGVPPLHF; DNA: TGTGCCAGCACCTCCGGGGTGCCACCCCTCCACTTT
length: 11; D: NA; J: TRBJ1-2; V: TRBV30; size: NA; CDR3: CAWSVPGGYTF; DNA: TGTGCCTGGAGTGTACCTGGTGGCTACACCTTC
length: 13; D: NA; J: TRBJ1-2; V: TRBV6-5; size: NA; CDR3: CATSKQLIYGYTF; DNA: TGTGCCACCTCGAAACAGCTTATCTATGGCTACACCTTC
length: 18; D: TRBD1; J: TRBJ1-1; V: TRBV10-1; size: NA; CDR3: CASSESFGMTGRKTEAFF; DNA: TGCGCCAGCAGTGAGTCGTTTGGCATGACAGGGAGGAAAACTGAAGCTTTCTTT
length: 13; D: NA; J: TRBJ2-5; V: TRBV30; size: NA; CDR3: CAWRGGAAETQYF; DNA: TGTGCCTGGAGGGGGGGGGCCGCAGAGACCCAGTACTTC
length: 15; D: TRBD1; J: TRBJ1-2; V: TRBV18; size: NA; CDR3: CASSPGIQGNYGYTF; DNA: TGTGCCAGCTCACCAGGCATACAGGGGAACTATGGCTACACCTTC
length: 15; D: NA; J: TRBJ1-2; V: TRBV18; size: NA; CDR3: CASSPDGTRGSGYTF; DNA: TGTGCCAGCTCACCAGACGGAACGCGGGGCTCTGGCTACACCTTC
length: 13; D: NA; J: TRBJ2-7; V: TRBV7-8; size: NA; CDR3: CASSPGREYEQYF; DNA: TGTGCCAGCAGCCCGGGACGGGAGTACGAGCAGTACTTC
length: 15; D: NA; J: TRBJ2-4; V: TRBV2; size: few; CDR3: CASSQTELAKNIQYF; DNA: TGTGCCAGCAGTCAGACGGAACTAGCCAAAAACATTCAGTACTTC
length: 16; D: NA; J: TRBJ2-5; V: TRBV4-1; size: NA; CDR3: CASSQDWVAGGETQYF; DNA: TGCGCCAGCAGCCAAGATTGGGTCGCGGGCGGGGAGACCCAGTACTTC
length: 15; D: NA; J: TRBJ2-7; V: TRBV7-9; size: NA; CDR3: CASSQEGAGSYEQYF; DNA: TGTGCCAGCAGCCAAGAAGGGGCAGGTAGTTACGAGCAGTACTTC
length: 14; D: NA; J: TRBJ1-3; V: TRBV6-5; size: NA; CDR3: CASSNVGIGNTIYF; DNA: TGTGCCAGCAGTAACGTAGGGATTGGAAACACCATATATTTT
length: 17; D: NA; J: TRBJ1-6; V: TRBV30; size: NA; CDR3: CAWSVPAISSYNSPLHF; DNA: TGTGCCTGGAGTGTACCGGCGATTAGCTCCTATAATTCACCCCTCCACTTT
length: 13; D: TRBD1; J: TRBJ2-2; V: TRBV15; size: NA; CDR3: CATSVQGIGELFF; DNA: TGTGCCACCAGCGTACAGGGGATCGGGGAGCTGTTTTTT
length: 15; D: NA; J: TRBJ2-2; V: TRBV4-2; size: few; CDR3: CASSQDASNTGELFF; DNA: TGTGCCAGCAGCCAAGATGCTAGCAACACCGGGGAGCTGTTTTTT
length: 17; D: TRBD1; J: TRBJ2-2; V: TRBV18; size: NA; CDR3: CASSPSSGQGPTGELFF; DNA: TGTGCCAGCTCACCTTCGTCGGGACAGGGACCAACCGGGGAGCTGTTTTTT
length: 16; D: TRBD2; J: TRBJ2-2; V: TRBV7-2; size: NA; CDR3: CASSLEPAGATGELFF; DNA: TGTGCCAGCAGCTTAGAGCCAGCGGGGGCCACCGGGGAGCTGTTTTTT
length: 16; D: TRBD2; J: TRBJ2-2; V: TRBV5-1; size: few; CDR3: CASSFLAGGHTGELFF; DNA: TGCGCCAGCAGCTTCCTGGCGGGGGGGCACACCGGGGAGCTGTTTTTT
length: 14; D: TRBD1; J: TRBJ2-7; V: TRBV7-9; size: NA; CDR3: CASSLAGTGYEQYF; DNA: TGTGCCAGCAGCTTAGCGGGGACAGGTTACGAGCAGTACTTC
length: 15; D: NA; J: TRBJ1-1; V: TRBV11-2; size: NA; CDR3: CASSLDPSMNTEAFF; DNA: TGTGCCAGCAGCTTAGACCCCAGCATGAACACTGAAGCTTTCTTT
length: 16; D: TRBD1; J: TRBJ1-1; V: TRBV4-2; size: NA; CDR3: CASSQAPGQRNTEAFF; DNA: TGTGCCAGCAGCCAAGCGCCGGGACAGAGGAACACTGAAGCTTTCTTT
length: 13; D: NA; J: TRBJ2-3; V: TRBV6-5; size: NA; CDR3: CASSFVPTDTQYF; DNA: TGTGCCAGCAGTTTCGTCCCCACAGATACGCAGTATTTT
length: 18; D: TRBD2; J: TRBJ2-5; V: TRBV4-2; size: NA; CDR3: CASSQDRTSGGNQETQYF; DNA: TGTGCCAGCAGCCAAGATCGGACTAGCGGGGGCAACCAAGAGACCCAGTACTTC
length: 19; D: TRBD1; J: TRBJ1-2; V: TRBV5-1; size: NA; CDR3: CASSLGALRDSRPFYGYTF; DNA: TGCGCCAGCAGCTTGGGGGCCCTCCGGGACAGCCGCCCCTTTTATGGCTACACCTTC
length: 16; D: NA; J: TRBJ1-3; V: TRBV13; size: NA; CDR3: CASSLGTVYSGNTIYF; DNA: TGTGCCAGCAGCTTAGGGACAGTCTACTCTGGAAACACCATATATTTT
length: 16; D: TRBD1; J: TRBJ2-1; V: TRBV5-4; size: once; CDR3: CASSFWDRVTYNEQFF; DNA: TGTGCCAGCAGCTTCTGGGACAGGGTTACCTACAATGAGCAGTTCTTC
length: 16; D: TRBD2; J: TRBJ2-7; V: TRBV29-1; size: NA; CDR3: CSVATYTGTSAGEQYF; DNA: TGCAGCGTTGCCACCTACACCGGGACTAGCGCCGGCGAGCAGTACTTC
length: 14; D: NA; J: TRBJ2-7; V: TRBV28; size: few; CDR3: CASSSAGLEYEQYF; DNA: TGTGCCAGCAGTTCCGCAGGGCTGGAGTACGAGCAGTACTTC
length: 21; D: NA; J: TRBJ2-6; V: TRBV5-1; size: NA; CDR3: CASSLGWGQRPDFTGANVLTF; DNA: TGCGCCAGCAGCTTGGGCTGGGGCCAACGTCCTGACTTCACTGGGGCCAACGTCCTGACTTTC
length: 14; D: NA; J: TRBJ1-2; V: TRBV19; size: NA; CDR3: CASNGGSLAYGYTF; DNA: TGTGCCAGTAACGGCGGCAGCTTGGCCTATGGCTACACCTTC
length: 15; D: TRBD1; J: TRBJ2-3; V: TRBV6-5; size: NA; CDR3: CASTPGQVLSDTQYF; DNA: TGTGCCAGCACCCCGGGACAGGTCCTATCAGATACGCAGTATTTT
length: 14; D: NA; J: TRBJ1-6; V: TRBV6-5; size: few; CDR3: CASCATRTNSPLHF; DNA: TGTGCCAGCTGTGCGACAAGGACTAATTCACCCCTCCACTTT
length: 15; D: NA; J: TRBJ1-3; V: TRBV7-9; size: NA; CDR3: CASSSRLHSGNTIYF; DNA: TGTGCCAGCAGCTCGAGATTACATTCTGGAAACACCATATATTTT
length: 19; D: TRBD2; J: TRBJ2-1; V: TRBV15; size: NA; CDR3: CATSRERGGVSPSYNEQFF; DNA: TGTGCCACCAGCAGAGAGCGCGGGGGGGTCAGCCCTTCCTACAATGAGCAGTTCTTC
length: 12; D: NA; J: TRBJ2-6; V: TRBV29-1; size: NA; CDR3: CSVGGGANVLTF; DNA: TGCAGCGTTGGTGGTGGGGCCAACGTCCTGACTTTC
length: 18; D: NA; J: TRBJ2-4; V: TRBV9; size: NA; CDR3: CASSPGGSEVKAKNIQYF; DNA: TGTGCCAGCAGCCCCGGTGGCTCCGAGGTCAAAGCCAAAAACATTCAGTACTTC
length: 13; D: NA; J: TRBJ2-7; V: TRBV2; size: NA; CDR3: CASMVANSYEQYF; DNA: TGTGCCAGCATGGTCGCAAACTCCTACGAGCAGTACTTC
length: 13; D: NA; J: TRBJ1-1; V: TRBV2; size: NA; CDR3: CASTEPMNTEAFF; DNA: TGTGCCAGCACTGAGCCCATGAACACTGAAGCTTTCTTT
length: 13; D: NA; J: TRBJ2-7; V: TRBV6-5; size: NA; CDR3: CASKSGGSYEQYF; DNA: TGTGCCAGCAAGTCGGGCGGATCCTACGAGCAGTACTTC
length: 14; D: NA; J: TRBJ1-4; V: TRBV10-3; size: NA; CDR3: CAISESTVGEKLFF; DNA: TGTGCCATCAGTGAGTCGACAGTGGGGGAAAAACTGTTTTTT
length: 13; D: NA; J: TRBJ1-2; V: TRBV5-4; size: NA; CDR3: CASSPGRSDGYTF; DNA: TGTGCCAGCAGCCCAGGGCGCTCGGATGGCTACACCTTC
length: 14; D: NA; J: TRBJ2-3; V: TRBV5-6; size: NA; CDR3: CASSLGVGTDTQYF; DNA: TGTGCCAGCAGCCTAGGGGTAGGCACAGATACGCAGTATTTT
length: 15; D: NA; J: TRBJ1-1; V: TRBV27; size: NA; CDR3: CASSPVGGSGTEAFF; DNA: TGTGCCAGCAGTCCAGTGGGGGGATCGGGCACTGAAGCTTTCTTT
length: 14; D: TRBD1; J: TRBJ2-7; V: TRBV6-1; size: NA; CDR3: CASTTGGASYEQYF; DNA: TGTGCCAGCACCACAGGGGGCGCCTCCTACGAGCAGTACTTC
length: 16; D: TRBD1; J: TRBJ1-1; V: TRBV7-9; size: few; CDR3: CASSPPDRDMNTEAFF; DNA: TGTGCCAGCAGCCCGCCCGACAGGGATATGAACACTGAAGCTTTCTTT
length: 14; D: NA; J: TRBJ1-1; V: TRBV4-1; size: NA; CDR3: CASSQGDENTEAFF; DNA: TGCGCCAGCAGCCAAGGGGACGAGAACACTGAAGCTTTCTTT
length: 16; D: NA; J: TRBJ1-2; V: TRBV4-2; size: NA; CDR3: CASSQAEQSANYGYTF; DNA: TGTGCCAGCAGCCAAGCCGAGCAGTCGGCTAACTATGGCTACACCTTC
length: 14; D: TRBD1; J: TRBJ1-1; V: TRBV7-3; size: NA; CDR3: CASSLTTGVTEAFF; DNA: TGTGCCAGCAGCCTCACCACAGGGGTAACTGAAGCTTTCTTT